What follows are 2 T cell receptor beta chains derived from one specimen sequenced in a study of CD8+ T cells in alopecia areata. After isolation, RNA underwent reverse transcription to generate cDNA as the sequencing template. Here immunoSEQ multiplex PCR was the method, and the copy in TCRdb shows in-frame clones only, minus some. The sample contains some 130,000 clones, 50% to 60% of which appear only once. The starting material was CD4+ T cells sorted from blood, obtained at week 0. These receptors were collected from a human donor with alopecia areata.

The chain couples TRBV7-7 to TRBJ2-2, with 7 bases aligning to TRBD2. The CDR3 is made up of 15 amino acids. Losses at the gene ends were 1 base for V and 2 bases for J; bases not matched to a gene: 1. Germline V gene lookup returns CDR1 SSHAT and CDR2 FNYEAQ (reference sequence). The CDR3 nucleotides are TGTGCCAGCAGCTTAGGGACTAGAAACACCGGGGAGCTGTTTTTT. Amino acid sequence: CASSLGTRNTGELFF.

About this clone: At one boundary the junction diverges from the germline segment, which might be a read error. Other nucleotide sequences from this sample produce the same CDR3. DNA for the CDR3: TGCGCCAGCAGCTTGACAGCGAACACTGAAGCCTTCTTT. Amino acids: CASSLTANTEAFF. The chain has TRBV5-1 and TRBJ1-1; no clear D gene. This CDR3 region has 13 residues. Germline CDR1 and CDR2: SGHRS and YFSETQ.